This TCR beta chain was sequenced in a study of cytomegalovirus exposure and HLA in healthy donors. Study results and limitations: The investigators catalogued 150 or so TCR beta chains as cytomegalovirus-associated.

There were likely unrecorded immune exposures, though donors were nominally healthy when sampled. Both 60 Vbeta primers and 13 Jbeta primers went into the PCR. Generated by immunoSEQ multiplex PCR, the TCRdb table keeps only in-frame clones and is missing some. The data contain 100,000 to 150,000 clones, 79% of them seen just once; the ten biggest clones take up about 2%. As for this clone: Its antigen is unknown.

The sequencing sample was made of PBMCs. The TCR sequence derives from a man aged 18-30 years in good health and CMV-seronegative.

CDR3 in amino acids: CASSIAGGQGRPRYF. The CDR3 DNA is TGTGCCAGTAGTATAGCGGGGGGACAGGGGCGCCCGAGGTACTTC. This chain joins TRBV19 and TRBJ2-4, with 10 bases lining up with TRBD1. The V gene's germline CDR1 is LNHDA and CDR2 SQIVND (reference sequence). V was pared by 1 base and J by 15 bases, with 12 bases of the junction left unmatched. This CDR3 spans 15 amino acids.